The 20 T cell receptor beta chains listed next were all sequenced from one sample in a study of tumor-infiltrating lymphocytes in primary liver carcinoma. Co-extraction of both nucleic acids (RNA and DNA) used about 19-33 mg of unsorted bulk tissue. With around 500 ng total RNA as template and a constant-region primer, TCR beta cDNA was made. Researchers made the TCR beta libraries by running three nested multiplex PCR rounds with slightly modified ARM-PCR. For around 11 cycles apiece, the opening two PCR rounds ran with TRBV1-TRBV30 forward primers and a C-beta reverse primer. MiXCR was run by TCRdb on the multiplex PCR reads, yielding one entry per CDR3 protein. The table records some 120,000 distinct CDR3 sequences, around two thirds of them present only once. The sequenced material came from liver tumor tissue from sampling region 1. Specified subset: tumor region T1, superior pole. The receptors were gathered from an older woman with primary liver carcinoma and hepatitis B virus infection.

A note on this clonotype: With a much larger clone just one base away, this may be a read error. The J gene is TRBJ2-3, the V gene TRBV14, with 7 bases that match TRBD1. This CDR3 spans 15 amino acids. Per germline, CDR1 SGHDN and CDR2 FVKESK. V was clipped by 3 bases and J by 4 bases; unmatched bases: 7. CDR3 region: CASSHRTGLADTQYF. CDR3 coding DNA: TGTGCCAGCAGCCACAGGACAGGTCTAGCAGATACGCAGTATTTT.

This chain links TRBV12-3 or TRBV12-4 with TRBJ2-1; D is unresolved. The CDR3 runs to 14 residues. V lost 10 bases, J lost 7 bases, and 20 bases lay in between. CDR3 region: CAISRLERENEQFF. The CDR3, as DNA: TGTGCCATCAGCCGGTTAGAAAGAGAAAATGAGCAGTTCTTC.

On this clonotype: The final CDR3 position lacks the conserved phenylalanine or tryptophan, pointing to a likely read error. No DNA is shown, since the ends of the CDR3 on it are uncertain; the CDR3 is the one TCRdb lists. The rearrangement joins TRBV11-2 to TRBJ2-1; the table's D call, TRBD2, has no DNA check behind it. The CDR3 extends over 15 residues, inclusive of both ends. Germline CDR1 is SGHAT and CDR2 is FQNNGV. CDR3 residues: CASSLDGTNYNEQLL.

The CDR3 bases are TGTGCCAGCTCACCACCCCTAGCCGCTACCACCGGGGAGCTGTTTTTT. Encoded protein: CASSPPLAATTGELFF. V usage is TRBV18 and J usage is TRBJ2-2, with TRBD2 as a possible D gene (5 bases). V lost 0 bases to trimming and J lost 4 bases, with 12 bases between them. The CDR3 is 16 amino acids. Germline V gene lookup returns CDR1 KGHSH and CDR2 LQKENI. Filled out from reference TRBV18 and TRBJ2-2, the complete variable domain reads NAGVMQNPRHLVRRRGQEARLRCSPMKGHSHVYWYRQLPEEGLKFMVYLQKENIIDESGMPKERFSAEFPKEGPSILRIQQVVRGDSAAYFCASSPPLAATTGELFFGEGSRLTVL.

The gene calls are TRBV5-1 and TRBJ2-1, with TRBD2 identical over 10 bases. V lost 0 bases, J lost 4 bases, and 4 bases stayed unmatched. This CDR3 has 16 amino acids. CDR1 and CDR2 (germline): SGHRS, YFSETQ. The CDR3 nucleotides are TGCGCCAGCAGCTTGGGACTAGCGGGCCCATACAATGAGCAGTTCTTC. Encoded protein: CASSLGLAGPYNEQFF.

This clonotype has just a few counts. At one end the junction does not follow the germline gene, possibly because of a read error. The chain is built from TRBV4-2 and TRBJ2-3; TRBD2 matches at 7 bases. The CDR3 has 16 residues. From germline, CDR1 is LGHNA and CDR2 YNFKEQ. The CDR3 nucleotides read TGTGCCGGCAGCCAAGATAGGGCGGGAGCTAGGGATACGCAGTATTTT. As protein: CAGSQDRAGARDTQYF.

A remark on this clonotype: This may arise from a read error, as a much more abundant clone is one base away. This chain links TRBV11-2 with TRBJ2-3; D may be TRBD1 or TRBD2 (5 bases each). This CDR3 has 15 residues. CDR1 SGHAT and CDR2 FQNNGV come from the germline V gene. Here the CDR3 DNA reads TGTGCCAGCAGCTCAGATCGGGGCCGCACAGATACGCAGTGTTTT. Translation: CASSSDRGRTDTQCF.

This clonotype was seen only once. One junction end does not reproduce the germline sequence, and a read error may be involved. This sequence joins TRBV29-1 and TRBJ2-3, with D perhaps TRBD2 (5 bases). Germline lookup yields CDR1 SQVTM and CDR2 ANQGSEA. The CDR3 is 14 residues long. CDR3 sequence reads: CSVALILNTDTQYF. The CDR3 bases are TGTAGCGTTGCCCTGATCCTGAACACAGATACGCAGTATTTT.

Of note for this clonotype: This sequence may be a read error, since a much larger clone differs from it by one base. The rearrangement joins TRBV6-2 or TRBV6-3 to TRBJ2-7; 7 bases are a match to TRBD2. CDR1 is MNHEY, CDR2 SVGEGT, per germline. The CDR3 runs 15 residues. CDR3 amino acids: CASSYSGLVDYEQCF. CDR3 nucleotide sequence: TGTGCCAGCAGTTACTCCGGACTAGTCGACTACGAGCAGTGCTTC.

This clonotype was counted ten times or more. The rearrangement links TRBV5-1 to TRBJ1-4; D is uncertain. This CDR3 is 14 amino acids long. Germline CDR1 is SGHRS and CDR2 is YFSETQ. V was trimmed by 6 bases and J by 3 bases, leaving 12 bases between them. The CDR3 loop is CASKEGFPNEKLFF. CDR3 in DNA: TGCGCCAGCAAGGAGGGTTTTCCTAATGAAAAACTGTTTTTT.

Concerning this clonotype itself: It may be a read error: a sequence one base away is much more abundant. This sequence joins TRBV19 and TRBJ1-2; D remains ambiguous. The CDR3 has 15 residues. The V end lost 1 base, the J end lost 8 bases, and 17 bases lay between the germline ends. CDR1 is LNHDA, CDR2 SQIVND, per germline (reference sequence). The CDR3 is CASSIAHGGWRGYTF. Written as DNA, the CDR3 is TGTGCCAGTAGTATAGCTCACGGCGGCTGGAGAGGCTACACCTTC. Looking up the rest from reference TRBV19 and TRBJ1-2 gives the full variable domain: DGGITQSPKYLFRKEGQNVTLSCEQNLNHDAMYWYRQDPGQGLRLIYYSQIVNDFQKGDIAEGYSVSREKKESFPLTVTSAQKNPTAFYLCASSIAHGGWRGYTFGSGTRLTVV.

This clonotype was detected ten times or more. This chain links TRBV12-3 or TRBV12-4 with TRBJ1-2; D might be TRBD1 (5 bases). V lost 1 base and J 4 bases, leaving 10 bases between the germline ends. CDR3 length: 14 amino acids. The CDR3 loop reads CASSLVMGLYGYTF. In nucleotides, the CDR3 is TGTGCCAGCAGTTTAGTTATGGGACTCTATGGCTACACCTTC.

The rearrangement uses TRBV5-1 and TRBJ2-7; D remains unclear. This CDR3 spans 13 amino acids. V was trimmed by 3 bases and J by 5 bases, leaving 12 bases between them. CDR1 is SGHRS, CDR2 YFSETQ, per germline. CDR3 residues: CASSWQVEDEQYF. The CDR3 DNA reads as TGCGCCAGCAGCTGGCAGGTTGAGGACGAGCAGTACTTC.

This chain links TRBV5-4 with TRBJ2-3; 8 bases map to TRBD1. CDR3 length equals 14 residues. CDR1 is SGHNT, CDR2 YYREEE, per germline (reference sequence). Trimming cost V 5 bases and J 5 bases; bases outside gene matches: 7. The CDR3 sequence: CASRAQGGRDTQYF. The CDR3 DNA is TGTGCCAGCAGAGCACAGGGGGGAAGAGATACGCAGTATTTT. Supplemented by reference TRBV5-4 and TRBJ2-3, the full variable domain reads ETGVTQSPTHLIKTRGQQVTLRCSSQSGHNTVSWYQQALGQGPQFIFQYYREEENGRGNFPPRFSGLQFPNYSSELNVNALELDDSALYLCASRAQGGRDTQYFGPGTRLTVL.

Notes on this clonotype: A junction boundary mismatches the germline segment, possibly from a read error. The chain combines TRBV11-2 with TRBJ1-2; the match to TRBD1 covers 9 bases. The CDR3 is 15 amino acids. CDR1 and CDR2 from the germline V gene are SGHAT and FQNNGV. The CDR3 nucleotides read TGTGCCAGCAACTTAGAAATAACAGGGGGCGATGGTTACACCTTC. It translates to CASNLEITGGDGYTF.

The sample holds a few counts of this clonotype. This chain uses TRBV28 with TRBJ1-5; no firm D call. Germline V gives CDR1 MDHEN, CDR2 SYDVKM. The CDR3 is 14 residues long. Trimming took off 1 base at V and 0 bases at J, with 4 bases between the two ends. The CDR3 nucleotides read TGTGCCAGCAGTTTATCTTATAGCAATCAGCCCCAGCATTTT. Translation: CASSLSYSNQPQHF.

The chain uses TRBV11-2 and TRBJ1-1; D is perhaps TRBD1 (6 bases). There are 15 residues in the CDR3. The germline gives CDR1 SGHAT, CDR2 FQNNGV. V dropped 5 bases and J dropped 4 bases, with 17 bases sitting between them. The CDR3 protein is CASSPRKGGVTEAFF. The DNA for the CDR3 is TGTGCCAGCAGCCCAAGGAAAGGGGGGGTCACTGAAGCTTTCTTT.

The chain has TRBV19 and TRBJ2-3, with 12 bases fitting TRBD2. CDR1 and CDR2 (germline): LNHDA, SQIVND (reference sequence). V gave up 8 bases and J gave up 3 bases; unmatched junction bases: 3. The CDR3 covers 14 residues. The CDR3 DNA follows: TGTGCCAGTTCGACTAGCGGGAGTACAGATACGCAGTATTTT. It yields the protein CASSTSGSTDTQYF. The full variable domain, with the rest looked up from reference TRBV19 and TRBJ2-3, is DGGITQSPKYLFRKEGQNVTLSCEQNLNHDAMYWYRQDPGQGLRLIYYSQIVNDFQKGDIAEGYSVSREKKESFPLTVTSAQKNPTAFYLCASSTSGSTDTQYFGPGTRLTVL.

With regard to this clonotype: Relative to the germline gene, one junction end is altered; a read error may explain this. This rearrangement joins TRBV14 to TRBJ1-1, with 10 positions matching TRBD1. This CDR3 contains 15 residues. From germline, CDR1 is SGHDN and CDR2 FVKESK. The CDR3, as DNA: TGTGCCAGCAGCCTTCTGACAGGGGGCCTTAGTGAAGCTTCCTTT. This codes for CASSLLTGGLSEASF.

This sequence joins TRBV11-2 and TRBJ1-2; a possible D gene is TRBD1 (6 bases). The V gene's germline CDR1 is SGHAT and CDR2 FQNNGV. The V end lost 5 bases, the J end lost 8 bases, and 15 bases lay between the germline ends. The CDR3 runs to 13 residues. CDR3: CASSLQGLEGYTF. CDR3 sequence (DNA): TGTGCCAGCAGCCTCCAGGGGTTAGAAGGCTACACCTTC.